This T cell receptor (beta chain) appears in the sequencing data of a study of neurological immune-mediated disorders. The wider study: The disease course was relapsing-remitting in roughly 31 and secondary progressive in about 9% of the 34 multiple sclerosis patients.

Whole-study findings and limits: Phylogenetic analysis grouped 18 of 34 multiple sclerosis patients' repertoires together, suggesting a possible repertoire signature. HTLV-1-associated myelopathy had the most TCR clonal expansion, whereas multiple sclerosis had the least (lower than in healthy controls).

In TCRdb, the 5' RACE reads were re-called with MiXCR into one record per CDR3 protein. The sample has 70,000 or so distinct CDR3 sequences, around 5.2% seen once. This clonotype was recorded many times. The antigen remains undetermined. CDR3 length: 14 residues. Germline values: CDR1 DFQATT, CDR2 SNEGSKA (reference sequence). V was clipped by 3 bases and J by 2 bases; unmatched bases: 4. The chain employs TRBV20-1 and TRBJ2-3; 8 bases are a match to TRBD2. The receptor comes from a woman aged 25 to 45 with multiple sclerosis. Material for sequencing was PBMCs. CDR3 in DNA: TGCAGTGCTAGGCTAGCGGGCGTCACAGATACGCAGTATTTT. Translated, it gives CSARLAGVTDTQYF.